One sample yielded the 22 T cell receptor beta chains listed below, sequenced in a study of coeliac disease. The repertoire was sequenced with immunoSEQ multiplex PCR; TCRdb's copy has only in-frame clones and lacks some. The top ten clones hold 15% to 20% of a sample with approximately 3,100 clones, around 68% of them seen once. Sequenced input: lymphocytes from the gut lamina propria. The receptors stem from a man at least 80 years old without celiac disease.

This clone came up a few times. The gene calls are TRBV5-8 and TRBJ1-2, with D hard to call. This CDR3 has 13 residues. Between the trimmed V and J ends, which lost 0 bases and 6 bases, there was a span of 9 bases. Germline V lookup: CDR1 SGHTS, CDR2 YDEGEE. In DNA, the CDR3 is TGTGCCAGCAGCTTGGGAGTGATCCATGGCTACACCTTC. Protein sequence: CASSLGVIHGYTF.

The table lists this clone with a few counts. The chain recombines TRBV4-3 with TRBJ2-1; 9 bases match TRBD2. Germline V CDR1 and CDR2: LGHNA, YSLEER. After removal of 0 bases from V and 8 bases from J, the junction contained 8 bases not matched to a gene. The CDR3 is 16 residues long. The CDR3 loop is CASSQDRLAGSHEQFF. The DNA for the CDR3 is TGCGCCAGCAGCCAAGATCGGCTAGCGGGGAGCCATGAGCAGTTCTTC.

The chain joins TRBV5-1 to TRBJ2-3, with no clear D. There are 13 residues in the CDR3. V dropped 0 bases and J dropped 6 bases, with 8 bases sitting between them. CDR1 SGHRS and CDR2 YFSETQ come from the germline V gene. In DNA form, the CDR3 reads TGCGCCAGCAGCTTGGGCCGGGTGGATACGCAGTATTTT. Its protein product is CASSLGRVDTQYF.

This clone was seen a handful of times. The gene calls are TRBV18 and TRBJ1-3; TRBD1 might be the D (5 bases). The CDR3 covers 15 residues. The ends were cut back, 0 bases at V and 0 bases at J, with 6 bases in the middle. Per the germline V gene, CDR1 is KGHSH and CDR2 is LQKENI. For the CDR3, the DNA is TGTGCCAGCTCACCACCCAGGGACTCTGGAAACACCATATATTTT. As protein: CASSPPRDSGNTIYF.

In DNA form, the CDR3 reads TGTGCCAGCAGCATATCAGGGGCAAAGACCCAGTACTTC. Its translation: CASSISGAKTQYF. The chain combines TRBV21-1 with TRBJ2-5; the tabulated D call, TRBD1, remains unverified against the DNA. TRBV21-1 is given as a pseudogene. There are 13 residues in the CDR3.

The chain links TRBV6-1 to TRBJ2-7; D is possibly TRBD2 (6 bases). Germline-derived CDR1 and CDR2 are MNHNS and SASEGT. The length of the CDR3 is 11 residues. Trimming left V 2 bases short and J 12 bases short, with 11 bases between. The DNA for the CDR3 is TGTGCCAGCAGTGAAATGGGGGGTAGGTACTTC. It specifies CASSEMGGRYF.

The chain's CDR3 is CASSYVGQGAGELFF. In nucleotides, the CDR3 is TGTGCCAGCAGTTACGTAGGACAGGGGGCCGGGGAGCTGTTTTTT. V and J are TRBV6-5 and TRBJ2-2; TRBD1 matches at 10 bases. V was clipped by 2 bases and J by 6 bases; unmatched bases: 3. The germline V gene has CDR1 MNHEY and CDR2 SVGAGI. The length of the CDR3 is 15 residues.

The V and J genes are TRBV2 and TRBJ2-2; 12 bases match TRBD2. Per the germline V gene, CDR1 is SNHLY and CDR2 is FYNNEI. Unmatched junction bases numbered 4, after V lost 6 bases and J lost 5 bases. The CDR3 consists of 15 residues. The CDR3 is CASRTSGGWTGELFF. The CDR3 DNA is TGTGCCAGCAGGACTAGCGGGGGTTGGACCGGGGAGCTGTTTTTT.

V gene TRBV7-8 combines with J gene TRBJ2-5, with 12 bases fitting TRBD1. In germline, CDR1 is SGHVS, CDR2 FQNEAQ. The CDR3 has 14 amino acids. Trimming cost V 5 bases and J 5 bases; bases outside gene matches: 3. DNA for the CDR3: TGTGCCAGCAGCCGGGACAGGGGGCTGGAGACCCAGTACTTC. Translation gives CASSRDRGLETQYF.

The CDR3 here is CASSGSQYQPQHF. The CDR3, as DNA: TGCGCCAGCAGTGGGTCGCAGTATCAGCCCCAGCATTTT. This chain connects TRBV10-2 to TRBJ1-5; no clear D gene. This CDR3 is built from 13 residues. Germline-derived CDR1 and CDR2 are WSHSY and SAAADI. V lost 4 bases and J lost 5, with 9 bases in between.

CDR3 sequence: CASSLLGTGVGVGNQPQHF. DNA of the CDR3: TGTGCCAGCAGTTTGTTAGGGACAGGGGTAGGTGTGGGCAATCAGCCCCAGCATTTT. This chain joins TRBV28 and TRBJ1-5; 10 bases match TRBD1. V shed 3 bases, J shed 2 bases, and the junction held 13 bases outside the gene matches. The germline V gene has CDR1 MDHEN and CDR2 SYDVKM. CDR3 length: 19 amino acids.

The V and J genes are TRBV27 and TRBJ1-5, with D possibly matching TRBD1 (5 bases). CDR1 and CDR2 from the germline V gene are MNHEY and SMNVEV (reference sequence). The CDR3 covers 15 residues. The V gene lost 6 bases and the J gene lost 1 base, with 13 bases spanning the gap. The DNA of the CDR3 is TGTGCCAGCAGCCCCAGGGCGTTAAGCAATCAGCCCCAGCATTTT. This encodes CASSPRALSNQPQHF.

The rearrangement joins TRBV29-1 to TRBJ1-2; unclear D gene. The V end lost 3 bases, the J end lost 6 bases, and 8 bases lay between the germline ends. The CDR3 is made up of 11 amino acids. Germline V gene lookup returns CDR1 SQVTM and CDR2 ANQGSEA. The CDR3 protein is CSVEFLDGYTF. DNA for the CDR3: TGCAGCGTTGAGTTCTTAGATGGCTACACCTTC.

This chain joins TRBV6-5 and TRBJ2-7, with D maybe TRBD1 (6 bases). Trimming removed 5 bases at V and 7 bases at J, with 12 bases between. The V gene's germline CDR1 is MNHEY and CDR2 SVGAGI. There are 12 residues in the CDR3. CDR3: CASSKQGGEQYF. DNA for the CDR3: TGTGCCAGCAGTAAACAGGGTGGAGAGCAGTACTTC.

V usage is TRBV25-1 and J usage is TRBJ1-6, with 10 bases identical to TRBD1. J gave up 0 bases and V 5 bases, and 1 base lay outside the gene matches. Germline V CDR1 and CDR2: MGHDK, SYGVNS. This CDR3 is built from 16 residues. CDR3 bases: TGTGCCAGCAGTAGGACAGGGGGCTCCTATAATTCACCCCTCCACTTT. Its translation: CASSRTGGSYNSPLHF.

This clone turned up a few times. The chain combines TRBV5-4 with TRBJ2-7; 9 bases map to TRBD1. V gave up 0 bases and J gave up 6 bases; unmatched junction bases: 7. CDR1 and CDR2 (germline): SGHNT, YYREEE (reference sequence). The CDR3 contains 15 residues. CDR3 protein: CASSLVGTGNAEQYF. The CDR3 DNA reads as TGTGCCAGCAGCTTGGTAGGGACAGGGAATGCCGAGCAGTACTTC.

The sample holds a few counts of this clone. At the DNA level, this CDR3 is encoded by other sequences in the same sample as well. The chain recombines TRBV7-9 with TRBJ1-1, with 7 nucleotides matching TRBD1. The trim removed 5 bases at V and 0 bases at J, leaving 3 bases unmatched. This CDR3 is 14 amino acids long. CDR1 is SEHNR, CDR2 FQNEAQ, per germline (reference sequence). CDR3 residues: CASSTGQLNTEAFF. CDR3 bases: TGTGCCAGCAGCACGGGACAGTTGAACACTGAAGCTTTCTTT.

The rearrangement uses TRBV7-8 and TRBJ2-1; TRBD2 matches at 9 bases. Per the germline V gene, CDR1 is SGHVS and CDR2 is FQNEAQ. J gave up 7 bases and V 2 bases, and 3 bases lay outside the gene matches. This CDR3 has 14 amino acids. The CDR3 is CASSLSLAGNEQFF. DNA for the CDR3: TGTGCCAGCAGCTTATCTCTAGCGGGAAATGAGCAGTTCTTC.

As DNA, the CDR3 is TGTGCCAGCAGCATGTGGGGACGGGGGTCTAATGAAAAACTGTTTTTT. Translation: CASSMWGRGSNEKLFF. The chain has TRBV5-4 and TRBJ1-4; D possibly corresponds to TRBD1 (5 bases). The CDR3 runs 16 residues. V was trimmed by 4 bases and J by 3 bases, leaving 16 bases between them. Germline values: CDR1 SGHNT, CDR2 YYREEE (reference sequence).

With respect to this clone: This sample includes further DNA sequences coding for the same CDR3. CDR3 residues: CASSPDRDQPQHF. DNA for the CDR3: TGTGCCAGCAGTCCCGACAGGGACCAGCCCCAGCATTTT. The V call is TRBV6-5, the J call TRBJ1-5; 7 bases are a match to TRBD1. V was clipped by 5 bases and J by 7 bases; unmatched bases: 5. Germline V gene data show CDR1 as MNHEY and CDR2 as SVGAGI. The CDR3 has 13 amino acids.

The CDR3: CASSLAGGVYEQYV. The CDR3 nucleotides read TGCGCCAGCAGCTTAGCGGGGGGCGTCTACGAGCAGTACGTC. This chain joins TRBV5-1 and TRBJ2-7; 9 bases fit TRBD2. V lost 2 bases, J lost 3 bases, and 3 bases stayed unmatched. The CDR3 is 14 residues long. In germline, CDR1 is SGHRS, CDR2 YFSETQ.

The rearrangement links TRBV6-1 to TRBJ2-2; 7 bases are shared with TRBD2. Per the germline V gene, CDR1 is MNHNS and CDR2 is SASEGT. V gave up 2 bases and J gave up 1 base; unmatched junction bases: 7. The CDR3 has 17 amino acids. The CDR3 sequence: CASSERRLAENTGELFF. CDR3 nucleotide sequence: TGTGCCAGCAGTGAACGCCGGCTAGCGGAGAACACCGGGGAGCTGTTTTTT.